The T cell receptor beta chain under discussion was sequenced for a study of T cell repertoires in aging, cancer and after chemotherapy. General study results and limits: Compared with age-matched healthy donors, untreated hematological or solid cancer patients showed higher blood TCR clonality.

Peripheral blood genomic DNA, not sorted cells or RNA, was the template. With regard to this clonotype: Antigen unknown.

Germline loops: CDR1 SGHAT, CDR2 FQDESV (reference sequence). Trimming took off 8 bases at V and 5 bases at J, with 4 bases between the two ends. This CDR3 is built from 10 residues. A mixed TRB-A/B primer pool amplified rearranged TRB by multiplex touch-down PCR. TCRdb used MiXCR to reprocess the multiplex PCR reads, holding one entry per CDR3 protein. The profile shows about 5,400 distinct CDR3 sequences, around two fifths of them singletons. The rearrangement uses TRBV11-1 and TRBJ1-3, with D hard to call. The receptor was isolated from a human donor in good health. The sample was blood. DNA of the CDR3: TGTGCCAGCGGGAGAAACACCATATATTTT. The encoded protein is CASGRNTIYF.